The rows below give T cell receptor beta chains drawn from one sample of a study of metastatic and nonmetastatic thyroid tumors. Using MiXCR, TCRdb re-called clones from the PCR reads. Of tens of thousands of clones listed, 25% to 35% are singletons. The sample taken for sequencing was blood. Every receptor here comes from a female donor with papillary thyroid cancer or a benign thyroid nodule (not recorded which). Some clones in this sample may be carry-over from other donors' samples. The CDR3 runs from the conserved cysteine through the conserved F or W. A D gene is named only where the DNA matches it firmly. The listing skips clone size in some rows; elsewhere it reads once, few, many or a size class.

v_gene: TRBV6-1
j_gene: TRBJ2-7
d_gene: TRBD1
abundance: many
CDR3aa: CASTKTGGVSSYEQYF
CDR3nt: TGTGCCAGCACTAAGACAGGGGGGGTGAGCTCCTACGAGCAGTACTTC

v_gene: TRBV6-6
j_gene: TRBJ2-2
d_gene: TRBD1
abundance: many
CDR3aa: CASSYGTGTNTGELFF
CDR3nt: TGTGCCAGCAGTTACGGGACAGGGACGAACACCGGGGAGCTGTTTTTT

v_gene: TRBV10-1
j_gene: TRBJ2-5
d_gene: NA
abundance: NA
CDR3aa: CVSSRGGKETQCF
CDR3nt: TGCGTCAGCAGCAGAGGCGGGAAAGAGACCCAGTGCTTC

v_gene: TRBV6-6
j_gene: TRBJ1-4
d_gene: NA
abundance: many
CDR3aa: CASSYRQGRATNEKLFF
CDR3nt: TGTGCCAGCAGTTACAGGCAGGGAAGGGCGACTAATGAAAAACTGTTTTTT

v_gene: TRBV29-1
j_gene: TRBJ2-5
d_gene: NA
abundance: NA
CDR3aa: CSVGAQGGAQYF
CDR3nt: TGCAGCGTTGGAGCACAGGGGGGGGCCCAGTACTTC

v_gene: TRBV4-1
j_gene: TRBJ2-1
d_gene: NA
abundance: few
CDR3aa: CASSHEQLISYNDQFF
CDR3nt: TGCGCCAGCAGCCACGAACAGTTAATCTCCTACAATGATCAGTTCTTC

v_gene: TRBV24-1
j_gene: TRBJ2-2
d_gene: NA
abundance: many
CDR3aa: CATSERGLGTGELFF
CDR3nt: TGTGCCACCAGCGAACGGGGGCTGGGCACCGGGGAGCTGTTTTTT

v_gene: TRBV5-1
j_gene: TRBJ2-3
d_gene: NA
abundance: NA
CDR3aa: CASSLGREQDTQYF
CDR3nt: TGCGCCAGCAGCTTGGGGAGGGAACAAGATACGCAGTATTTT

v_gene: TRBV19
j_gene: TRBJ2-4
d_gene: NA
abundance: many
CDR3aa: CASSIGNPGSKNIQYF
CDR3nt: TGTGCCAGTAGTATAGGTAACCCCGGGTCCAAAAACATTCAGTACTTC

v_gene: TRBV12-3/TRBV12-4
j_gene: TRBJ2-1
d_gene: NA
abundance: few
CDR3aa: CASSPGSGNEQFF
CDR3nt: TGTGCCAGCAGTCCAGGGAGCGGCAATGAGCAGTTCTTC

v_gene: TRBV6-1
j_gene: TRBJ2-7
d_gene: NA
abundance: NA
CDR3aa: CASRGSPRYEQYF
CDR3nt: TGTGCCAGCAGGGGGTCACCTAGGTACGAGCAGTACTTC

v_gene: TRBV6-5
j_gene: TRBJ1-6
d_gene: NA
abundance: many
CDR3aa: CASSKTQGPWRYDSPLHF
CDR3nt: TGTGCCAGCAGCAAAACACAGGGACCGTGGCGATATGATTCACCCCTCCACTTT

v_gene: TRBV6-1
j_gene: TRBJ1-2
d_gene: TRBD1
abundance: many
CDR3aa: CASSSLDRAGGHGYTF
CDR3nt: TGTGCCAGCAGTTCCCTTGATCGTGCAGGGGGCCATGGCTACACCTTC

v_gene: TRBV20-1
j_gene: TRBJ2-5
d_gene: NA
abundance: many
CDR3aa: CSARDVSQTQYF
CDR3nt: TGCAGTGCTAGAGATGTGAGTCAGACCCAGTACTTC

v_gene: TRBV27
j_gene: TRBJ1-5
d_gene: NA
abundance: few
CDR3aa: CASSSREGQNQHF
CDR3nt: TGTGCCAGCAGTTCCAGGGAAGGTCAGAACCAGCATTTT

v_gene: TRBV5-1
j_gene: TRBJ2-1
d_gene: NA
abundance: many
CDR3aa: CASSLTASSSYNEQFF
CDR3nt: TGCGCCAGCAGCTTGACTGCGTCTTCCTCCTACAATGAGCAGTTCTTC

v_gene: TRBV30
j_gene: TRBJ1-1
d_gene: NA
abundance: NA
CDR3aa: CAWIAPQGANTEAFF
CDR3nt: TGTGCCTGGATAGCTCCTCAGGGCGCCAACACTGAAGCTTTCTTT

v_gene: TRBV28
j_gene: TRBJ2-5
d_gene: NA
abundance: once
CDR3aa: CASSLEGQKETQYF
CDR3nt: TGTGCCAGCAGTTTGGAGGGACAGAAAGAGACCCAGTACTTC

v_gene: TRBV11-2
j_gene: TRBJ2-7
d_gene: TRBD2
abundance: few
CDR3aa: CASSTLAGVSYEQYF
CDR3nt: TGTGCCAGCAGCACTCTAGCGGGAGTCTCCTACGAGCAGTACTTC

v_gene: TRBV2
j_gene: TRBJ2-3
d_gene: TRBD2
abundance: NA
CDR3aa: CASSSSGSSTDTQYF
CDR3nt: TGTGCCAGCAGTTCTAGCGGGAGCTCCACAGATACGCAGTATTTT

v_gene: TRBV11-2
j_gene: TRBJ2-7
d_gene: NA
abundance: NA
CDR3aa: CAIISSTTIPEQYF
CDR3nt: TGTGCCATCATCTCCTCGACAACAATCCCCGAGCAGTACTTC

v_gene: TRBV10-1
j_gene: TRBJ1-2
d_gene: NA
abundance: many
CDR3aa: CASSERTRCGYTF
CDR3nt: TGCGCCAGCAGTGAGAGAACACGCTGTGGCTACACCTTC

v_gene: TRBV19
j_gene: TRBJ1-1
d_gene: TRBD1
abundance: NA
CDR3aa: CASTFLGQCKAFF
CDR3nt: TGTGCCAGTACTTTCCTGGGACAGTGTAAAGCTTTCTTT

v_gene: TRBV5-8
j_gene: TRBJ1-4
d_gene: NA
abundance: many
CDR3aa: CASSVRLFF
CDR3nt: TGTGCCAGCTCAGTAAGGCTGTTTTTT

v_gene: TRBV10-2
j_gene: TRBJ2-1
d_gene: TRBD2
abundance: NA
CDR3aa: CASSGHERGFGNEQFF
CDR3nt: TGCGCCAGCAGTGGCCATGAGCGGGGCTTCGGGAATGAGCAGTTCTTC

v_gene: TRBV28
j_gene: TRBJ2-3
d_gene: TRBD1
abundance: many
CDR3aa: CASSPTGLNTQYF
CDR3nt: TGTGCCAGCAGCCCGACAGGGTTGAATACGCAGTATTTT

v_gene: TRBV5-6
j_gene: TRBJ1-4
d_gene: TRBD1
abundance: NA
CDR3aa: CASSFRTGSGEKLFF
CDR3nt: TGTGCCAGCAGCTTTCGGACAGGGTCTGGTGAAAAACTGTTTTTT